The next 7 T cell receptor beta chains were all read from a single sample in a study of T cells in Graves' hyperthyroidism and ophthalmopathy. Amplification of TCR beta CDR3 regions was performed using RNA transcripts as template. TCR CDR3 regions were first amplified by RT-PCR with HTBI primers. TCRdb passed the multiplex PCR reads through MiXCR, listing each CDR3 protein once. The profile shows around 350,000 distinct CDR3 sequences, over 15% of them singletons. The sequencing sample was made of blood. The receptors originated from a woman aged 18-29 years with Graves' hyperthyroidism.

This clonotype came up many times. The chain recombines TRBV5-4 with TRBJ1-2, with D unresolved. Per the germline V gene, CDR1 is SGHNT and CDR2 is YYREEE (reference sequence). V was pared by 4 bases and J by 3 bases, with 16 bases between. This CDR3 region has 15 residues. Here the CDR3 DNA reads TGTGCCAGCAGCCAAAAAAGGGAACTGGACTATGGCTACACCTTC. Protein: CASSQKRELDYGYTF.

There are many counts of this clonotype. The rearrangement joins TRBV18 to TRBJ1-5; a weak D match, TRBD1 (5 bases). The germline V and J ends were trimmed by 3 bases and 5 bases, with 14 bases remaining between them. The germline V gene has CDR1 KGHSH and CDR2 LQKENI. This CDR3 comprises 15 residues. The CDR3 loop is CASSPKWGVDQPQHF. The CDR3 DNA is TGTGCCAGCTCACCGAAATGGGGGGTTGATCAGCCCCAGCATTTT.

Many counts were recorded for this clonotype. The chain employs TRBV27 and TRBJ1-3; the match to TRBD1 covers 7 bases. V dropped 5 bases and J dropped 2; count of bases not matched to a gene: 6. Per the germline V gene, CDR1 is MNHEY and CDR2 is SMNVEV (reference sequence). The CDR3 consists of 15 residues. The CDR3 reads CASSPSTGPGNTIYF. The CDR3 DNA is TGTGCCAGCAGTCCTTCGACAGGGCCTGGAAACACCATATATTTT.

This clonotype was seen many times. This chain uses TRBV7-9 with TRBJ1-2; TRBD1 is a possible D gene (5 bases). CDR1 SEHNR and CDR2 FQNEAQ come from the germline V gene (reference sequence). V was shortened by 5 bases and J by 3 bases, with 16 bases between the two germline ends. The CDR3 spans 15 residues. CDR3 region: CASSPGDPEDYGYTF. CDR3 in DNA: TGTGCCAGCAGCCCCGGGGACCCAGAAGACTATGGCTACACCTTC.

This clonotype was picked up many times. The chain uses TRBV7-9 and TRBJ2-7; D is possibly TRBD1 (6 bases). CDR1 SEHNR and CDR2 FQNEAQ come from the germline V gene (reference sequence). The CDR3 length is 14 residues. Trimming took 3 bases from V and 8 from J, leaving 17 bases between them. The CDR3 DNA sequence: TGTGCCAGCAGCTTGATAGGACAGCCGAGCAAGCAGTACTTC. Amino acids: CASSLIGQPSKQYF.

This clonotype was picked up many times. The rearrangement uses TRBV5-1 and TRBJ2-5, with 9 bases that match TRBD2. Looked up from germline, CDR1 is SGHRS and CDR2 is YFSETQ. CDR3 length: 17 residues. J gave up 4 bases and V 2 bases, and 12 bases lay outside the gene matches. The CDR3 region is CASSFLAGATSPETQYF. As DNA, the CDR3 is TGCGCCAGCAGCTTCTTAGCGGGGGCCACATCCCCAGAGACCCAGTACTTC. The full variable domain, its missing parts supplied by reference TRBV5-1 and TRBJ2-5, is KAGVTQTPRYLIKTRGQQVTLSCSPISGHRSVSWYQQTPGQGLQFLFEYFSETQRNKGNFPGRFSGRQFSNSRSEMNVSTLELGDSALYLCASSFLAGATSPETQYFGPGTRLLVL.

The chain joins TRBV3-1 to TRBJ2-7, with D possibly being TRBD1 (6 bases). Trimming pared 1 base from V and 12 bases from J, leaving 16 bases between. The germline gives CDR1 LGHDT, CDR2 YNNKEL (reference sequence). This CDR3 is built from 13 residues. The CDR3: CASSQVPGQPTYF. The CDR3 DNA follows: TGTGCCAGCAGCCAAGTCCCTGGACAGCCGACGTACTTC.